The next 7 T cell receptor beta chains were all read from a single sample in a study of liver allograft versus peripheral blood T cells. Overall study: Transplanted livers held T cell receptor repertoires, and these were compared with repertoires in recipients' peripheral blood.

Via MiXCR, TCRdb re-called the reads, giving one row per CDR3 protein. The sample has about 5,600 distinct CDR3 sequences; approximately 14% are singletons. The receptors shown here come from a human patient who had a liver transplant. The T cells may come from the graft donor.

This clonotype is deemed large. The gene calls are TRBV6-6 and TRBJ1-4; TRBD1 might be the D (6 bases). CDR1 MNHNY and CDR2 SVGAGI come from the germline V gene (reference sequence). The V gene lost 6 bases and the J gene lost 2 bases, with 10 bases spanning the gap. The CDR3 totals 14 residues. CDR3 DNA sequence: TGTGCCAGCAGACCTACAGGGACTAATGAAAAACTGTTTTTT. Protein sequence: CASRPTGTNEKLFF.

By share of the sample, this clonotype is medium-sized. The V and J genes are TRBV27 and TRBJ2-7; D may be TRBD2 (5 bases). CDR3 length equals 15 residues. Germline V lookup: CDR1 MNHEY, CDR2 SMNVEV (reference sequence). With 3 bases removed from V and 5 bases from J, the gap between germline ends came to 17 bases. CDR3 nucleotide sequence: TGTGCCAGCAGTTTCCAACTAGGTCCCCAGCACGAGCAGTACTTC. It is translated as CASSFQLGPQHEQYF.

This clonotype appeared a few times. The V call is TRBV12-3 or TRBV12-4, the J call TRBJ1-1; D uncertain. With 2 bases removed from V and 8 bases from J, the gap between germline ends came to 6 bases. The CDR3 runs 11 residues. For the CDR3, the DNA is TGTGCCAGCAGTTTAACGGGGGAAGCTTTCTTT. As protein: CASSLTGEAFF.

V usage is TRBV20-1 and J usage is TRBJ2-1; D uncertain. The germline V gene has CDR1 DFQATT and CDR2 SNEGSKA (reference sequence). The V end lost 3 bases, the J end lost 6 bases, and 18 bases lay between the germline ends. The length of the CDR3 is 15 residues. The CDR3 spells CSARKRPGLINEQFF. The CDR3 DNA is TGCAGTGCTAGGAAGAGGCCTGGATTAATCAATGAGCAGTTCTTC.

This clonotype was counted between two and nine times. V usage is TRBV11-3 and J usage is TRBJ1-3; TRBD1 agrees at 8 bases. J lost 4 bases, V lost 4 bases, and 6 bases had no gene match. The CDR3 sequence is 15 residues long. From germline, CDR1 is SGHNT and CDR2 YENEEA. The CDR3 DNA is TGTGCCAGCAGCTCCGTTGCAGGGGGCGGAAACACCATATATTTT. Its protein product is CASSSVAGGGNTIYF.

By its share, this clonotype is medium-sized. The chain is built from TRBV28 and TRBJ1-1; D perhaps matches TRBD1 (5 bases). CDR1 is MDHEN, CDR2 SYDVKM, per germline. Trimming stripped 2 bases from V and 5 bases from J, with 15 bases between. The CDR3 has 15 residues. Here the CDR3 reads CASSLNTGPGTEAFF. The CDR3 bases are TGTGCCAGCAGTTTAAACACAGGACCGGGGACTGAAGCTTTCTTT.

The chain has TRBV6-5 and TRBJ1-5; TRBD1 matches at 10 bases. J was trimmed by 1 base and V by 0 bases; bases with no gene match: 3. The CDR3 contains 17 residues. The germline V gene encodes CDR1 MNHEY and CDR2 SVGAGI. CDR3 loop: CASSYSGGQGSNQPQHF. CDR3 nucleotides: TGTGCCAGCAGTTACTCGGGGGGACAGGGGAGCAATCAGCCCCAGCATTTT.